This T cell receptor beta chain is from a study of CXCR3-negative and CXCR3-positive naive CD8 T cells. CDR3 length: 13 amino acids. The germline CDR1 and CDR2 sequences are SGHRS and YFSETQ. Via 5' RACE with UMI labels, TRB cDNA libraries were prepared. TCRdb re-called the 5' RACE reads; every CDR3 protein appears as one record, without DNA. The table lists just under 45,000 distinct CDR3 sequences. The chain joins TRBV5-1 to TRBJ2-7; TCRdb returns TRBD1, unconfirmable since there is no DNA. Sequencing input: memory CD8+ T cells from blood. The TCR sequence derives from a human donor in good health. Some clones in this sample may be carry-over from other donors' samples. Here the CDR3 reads CASSAVVRGEQYF.